Below, 30 T cell receptor beta chains from the same sample are listed, as sequenced in a study of neoadjuvant nivolumab and ipilimumab in lung cancer. The method was immunoSEQ multiplex PCR; TCRdb's version includes in-frame clones alone and lacks a portion of them. The repertoire holds over 25,000 clones, with more than 70% as singletons. This material consisted of peripheral blood, taken before neoadjuvant nivolumab, alone or with ipilimumab. These receptors were obtained from an adult with non-small cell lung cancer.

This clone was seen once. The chain uses TRBV29-1 and TRBJ2-7; TRBD2 might be the D (7 bases). V shed 4 bases and J shed 3 bases, with 19 bases lying between them. This CDR3 is built from 15 residues. Germline V gene sequence: CDR1 SQVTM, CDR2 ANQGSEA. CDR3 in amino acids: CSVGGASGHLYEQYF. CDR3 in DNA: TGCAGCGTTGGGGGGGCTAGCGGCCACCTCTACGAGCAGTACTTC.

The CDR3, as DNA: TGTGCCAGCAGCCGGGAAAGGAGCTCCTACAATGAGCAGTTCTTC. Translated, it gives CASSRERSSYNEQFF. V and J are TRBV7-2 and TRBJ2-1; possible D gene TRBD2, 5 bases. The CDR3 contains 15 residues. Looked up from germline, CDR1 is SGHTA and CDR2 is FQGNSA. V was trimmed by 5 bases and J by 0 bases, leaving 11 bases between them.

V gene TRBV19 combines with J gene TRBJ1-1; the D is unclear. The V and J ends lost 9 bases and 0 bases respectively, with 17 bases between them. This CDR3 comprises 15 residues. Germline V gene lookup returns CDR1 LNHDA and CDR2 SQIVND (reference sequence). The chain's CDR3 is CASRRQVSVNTEAFF. CDR3 nucleotides: TGTGCCAGCAGACGTCAGGTCTCGGTGAACACTGAAGCTTTCTTT.

This sequence joins TRBV28 and TRBJ2-1, with 8 bases matching TRBD2. Trimming removed 2 bases from V and 10 bases from J; junction bases left unmatched: 10. This CDR3 region has 15 residues. In germline, CDR1 is MDHEN, CDR2 SYDVKM. Here the CDR3 reads CASSLRLGTRGEQFF. The CDR3 bases are TGTGCCAGCAGTTTACGACTCGGGACTAGAGGAGAGCAGTTCTTC.

The rearrangement uses TRBV9 and TRBJ1-4; the D is unclear. The germline V and J ends were trimmed by 4 bases and 5 bases, with 15 bases remaining between them. The germline CDR1 and CDR2 sequences are SGDLS and YYNGEE. The CDR3 is 15 residues long. Here the CDR3 DNA reads TGTGCCAGCAGCTCCCACACCGGCGAAAATGAAAAACTGTTTTTT. This encodes CASSSHTGENEKLFF.

The chain links TRBV28 to TRBJ1-2; no clear D. Trimming removed 6 bases at V and 7 bases at J, with 15 bases between. CDR3 size: 13 residues. Germline values: CDR1 MDHEN, CDR2 SYDVKM. The CDR3 here is CASSLQFWRGYTF. The CDR3 coding sequence is TGTGCCAGCAGCTTACAGTTCTGGCGTGGCTACACCTTC.

CDR3 amino acids: CASSVRDPLGDTGELFF. The DNA of the CDR3 is TGTGCCAGCAGCGTCCGGGACCCCCTGGGAGACACCGGGGAGCTGTTTTTT. The chain combines TRBV9 with TRBJ2-2, with D perhaps being TRBD1 or TRBD2 (5 bases each). V was cut by 2 bases and J by 3 bases, with 17 bases left in between. The germline gives CDR1 SGDLS, CDR2 YYNGEE. The CDR3 is 17 residues long. Drawing the rest from reference TRBV9 and TRBJ2-2, the complete variable domain is DSGVTQTPKHLITATGQRVTLRCSPRSGDLSVYWYQQSLDQGLQFLIQYYNGEERAKGNILERFSAQQFPDLHSELNLSSLELGDSALYFCASSVRDPLGDTGELFFGEGSRLTVL.

The rearrangement links TRBV11-3 to TRBJ2-2, with D perhaps TRBD2 (5 bases). V gave up 5 bases and J gave up 4 bases, with 14 bases separating them. This CDR3 spans 15 amino acids. Germline CDR1 is SGHNT and CDR2 is YENEEA. The CDR3 region has the DNA TGTGCCAGCAGCCCCCAGGAGGACCTCACCGGGGAGCTGTTTTTT. Protein: CASSPQEDLTGELFF.

The chain uses TRBV25-1 and TRBJ2-1, with D perhaps matching TRBD2 (6 bases). Trimming stripped 3 bases from V and 2 bases from J, with 14 bases between. The length of the CDR3 is 16 residues. Germline V gives CDR1 MGHDK, CDR2 SYGVNS. Here the CDR3 reads CASSEGGGVPYNEQFF. The CDR3 DNA sequence: TGTGCCAGCAGTGAGGGAGGAGGGGTTCCCTACAATGAGCAGTTCTTC. Filled out from reference TRBV25-1 and TRBJ2-1, the complete variable domain reads EADIYQTPRYLVIGTGKKITLECSQTMGHDKMYWYQQDPGMELHLIHYSYGVNSTEKGDLSSESTVSRIRTEHFPLTLESARPSHTSQYLCASSEGGGVPYNEQFFGPGTRLTVL.

The rearrangement links TRBV6-5 to TRBJ1-4; D is ambiguous. From germline, CDR1 is MNHEY and CDR2 SVGAGI. This CDR3 comprises 15 residues. V gave up 10 bases and J gave up 0 bases, with 15 bases separating them. Written as DNA, the CDR3 is TGTGCCACTCGGGGAGGCGATGCAACTAATGAAAAACTGTTTTTT. Its translation is CATRGGDATNEKLFF.

Here the CDR3 reads CASSPTALGYGYTF. CDR3 DNA sequence: TGTGCCAGCAGCCCCACAGCATTGGGGTATGGCTACACCTTC. The chain couples TRBV7-2 to TRBJ1-2; D gene ambiguous. The length of the CDR3 is 14 residues. The germline gives CDR1 SGHTA, CDR2 FQGNSA. V lost 5 bases and J lost 5, with 15 bases in between.

The chain combines TRBV5-1 with TRBJ1-4; 11 bases are a match to TRBD1. V gave up 2 bases and J gave up 5 bases; unmatched junction bases: 5. Germline V gene lookup returns CDR1 SGHRS and CDR2 YFSETQ. This CDR3 is 16 amino acids long. The CDR3 loop reads CASSFFGTGGNEKLFF. The CDR3 DNA reads as TGCGCCAGCAGCTTCTTCGGGACAGGGGGGAATGAAAAACTGTTTTTT.

The chain is built from TRBV5-6 and TRBJ2-1; TRBD2 matches 7 bases. The J segment lost 9 bases and the V segment lost 0 bases, leaving 0 bases of the junction unmatched. CDR1 SGHDT and CDR2 YYEEEE come from the germline V gene. This CDR3 is 12 amino acids long. The CDR3 DNA is TGTGCCAGCAGCTTGGGGGAGGGTGAGCAGTTCTTC. It encodes CASSLGEGEQFF.

This clone was detected a few times. DNA for the CDR3: TGTGCCAGCAGGGGGGACACGGGGAACTATGGCTACACCTTC. Its protein product is CASRGDTGNYGYTF. The chain is built from TRBV6-1 and TRBJ1-2; a possible D gene is TRBD1 (6 bases). V lost 6 bases, J lost 2 bases, and 13 bases lay in between. Per the germline V gene, CDR1 is MNHNS and CDR2 is SASEGT. The CDR3 spans 14 residues.

The chain links TRBV14 to TRBJ2-4; the D gene is possibly TRBD2 (5 bases). Trimming shortened V by 2 bases and J by 9 bases, and 11 bases separated the two germline ends. CDR1 is SGHDN, CDR2 FVKESK, per germline. The CDR3 has 13 residues. The CDR3 DNA sequence: TGTGCCAGCAGCCAATTTCCACGGGGCATTCAGTACTTC. Translation: CASSQFPRGIQYF.

This chain joins TRBV9 and TRBJ1-6; D might be TRBD1 (5 bases). Germline V gene sequence: CDR1 SGDLS, CDR2 YYNGEE. The CDR3 is 17 amino acids. V was shortened by 0 bases and J by 7 bases, with 17 bases between the two germline ends. The CDR3 is CASSVASWGRPNSPLHF. CDR3 nucleotide sequence: TGTGCCAGCAGCGTAGCTTCTTGGGGACGGCCCAATTCACCCCTCCACTTT.

The chain links TRBV7-3 to TRBJ2-2; 8 bases fit TRBD1. Germline V gene lookup returns CDR1 SGHTA and CDR2 FQGTGA. The V gene end was trimmed by 6 bases and the J gene end by 3 bases; junction bases not matched to a gene: 6. The length of the CDR3 is 15 residues. The CDR3 loop is CASRVTGADTGELFF. CDR3 nucleotide sequence: TGTGCCAGCAGGGTGACAGGGGCGGACACCGGGGAGCTGTTTTTT.

For the CDR3, the DNA is TGCGCCAGCAGCTTAGAGGGGTTCGACACAGATACGCAGTATTTT. Translating it yields CASSLEGFDTDTQYF. The chain joins TRBV5-1 to TRBJ2-3, with D possibly being TRBD1 or TRBD2 (5 bases each). V lost 2 bases to trimming and J lost 2 bases, with 12 bases between them. The CDR3 length is 15 residues. Germline lookup yields CDR1 SGHRS and CDR2 YFSETQ.

V usage is TRBV9 and J usage is TRBJ2-3; TRBD2 matches at 8 bases. Per the germline V gene, CDR1 is SGDLS and CDR2 is YYNGEE. The CDR3 is made up of 15 amino acids. V shed 4 bases, J shed 3 bases, and the junction held 7 bases outside the gene matches. The CDR3 reads CASSPPGLVTDTQYF. CDR3 sequence (DNA): TGTGCCAGCAGCCCACCGGGACTAGTGACAGATACGCAGTATTTT.

The chain recombines TRBV4-1 with TRBJ2-5, with a tentative D call TRBD1 (6 bases). Germline CDR1 is MGHRA and CDR2 is YSYEKL. This CDR3 comprises 14 residues. V was pared by 0 bases and J by 5 bases, with 10 bases between. CDR3 DNA sequence: TGCGCCAGCAGCCAAGAGGGCAGGGGCGAGACCCAGTACTTC. This sequence encodes CASSQEGRGETQYF.

Notes on this clone: Germline and junction disagree at one end, which may indicate a read error. At the DNA level, this CDR3 is encoded by other sequences in the same sample as well. V usage is TRBV11-2 and J usage is TRBJ1-2, with D unresolved. The germline gives CDR1 SGHAT, CDR2 FQNNGV. The CDR3 spans 11 residues. CDR3: CASSLWKGYTF. The CDR3 DNA reads as TGTGCCAGCAGCCTCTGGAAGGGCTACACATTC.

This chain joins TRBV7-2 and TRBJ2-7; D is possibly TRBD1 or TRBD2 (5 bases each). Between the trimmed V and J ends, which lost 4 bases and 5 bases, there was a span of 12 bases. Germline V gene lookup returns CDR1 SGHTA and CDR2 FQGNSA. The CDR3 spans 13 residues. The CDR3 nucleotides read TGTGCCAGCAGCTCAACCGGGACGAACGAGCAGTACTTC. It encodes CASSSTGTNEQYF.

This rearrangement joins TRBV6-1 to TRBJ1-3; TRBD1 matches at 7 bases. V trimming: 5 bases; J trimming: 0 bases; junction bases outside the gene matches: 4. CDR3 length equals 15 residues. Looked up from germline, CDR1 is MNHNS and CDR2 is SASEGT. The CDR3 loop reads CASSTGASSGNTIYF. The CDR3 DNA follows: TGTGCCAGCAGTACAGGGGCGAGCTCTGGAAACACCATATATTTT.

The chain links TRBV11-3 to TRBJ2-1, with D perhaps matching TRBD2 (5 bases). Germline V gene lookup returns CDR1 SGHNT and CDR2 YENEEA. Between the trimmed V and J ends, which lost 0 bases and 8 bases, there was a span of 14 bases. This CDR3 has 15 residues. The CDR3 region has the DNA TGTGCCAGCAGCTTAGATCCGGCCTACGGGGATGAGCAGTTCTTC. It encodes CASSLDPAYGDEQFF.

This clone was observed once. At the DNA level, this CDR3 is encoded by other sequences in the same sample as well. The chain links TRBV29-1 to TRBJ2-2; D unclear. CDR1 SQVTM and CDR2 ANQGSEA come from the germline V gene. This CDR3 has 13 amino acids. The V gene lost 7 bases and the J gene lost 6 bases, with 15 bases spanning the gap. The CDR3 sequence: CSASSTGAGELFF. The CDR3 nucleotides are TGCAGCGCATCTTCTACCGGCGCCGGGGAGCTGTTTTTT.

This rearrangement joins TRBV5-5 to TRBJ2-5, with D possibly being TRBD1 (6 bases). The germline CDR1 and CDR2 sequences are SGHKS and YYEKEE (reference sequence). This CDR3 region has 13 residues. V gave up 4 bases and J gave up 3 bases, with 10 bases separating them. The CDR3 nucleotides read TGTGCCAGCAGCGTCCCAGGGGAAGAGACCCAGTACTTC. Translating it yields CASSVPGEETQYF.

The chain employs TRBV6-1 and TRBJ1-1, with D possibly TRBD1 on 5 matching bases. The CDR3 has 12 amino acids. The ends were cut back, 8 bases at V and 4 bases at J, with 11 bases in the middle. CDR1 MNHNS and CDR2 SASEGT come from the germline V gene. CDR3 nucleotide sequence: TGTGCCAGCCTCTGGGGGGGCACTGAAGCTTTCTTT. Amino acid sequence: CASLWGGTEAFF.

The genes are TRBV10-3 and TRBJ2-2; possible D gene TRBD2, 5 bases. Germline V CDR1 and CDR2: ENHRY, SYGVKD. With 0 bases removed from V and 5 bases from J, the gap between germline ends came to 10 bases. CDR3 length equals 15 residues. This CDR3 is CAISESRVRTGELFF. The CDR3 DNA follows: TGTGCCATCAGTGAGTCGAGGGTACGGACCGGGGAGCTGTTTTTT.

The chain links TRBV6-6 to TRBJ1-3, with 10 bases matching TRBD1. The ends lost 4 bases at V and 0 bases at J; junction bases unmatched: 0. This CDR3 has 15 residues. Germline V CDR1 and CDR2: MNHNY, SVGAGI (reference sequence). CDR3 sequence (DNA): TGTGCCAGCAGTTGGACAGGGGGCTCTGGAAACACCATATATTTT. Translation gives CASSWTGGSGNTIYF.

The chain uses TRBV18 and TRBJ2-1; D gene unclear. Germline V lookup: CDR1 KGHSH, CDR2 LQKENI. Between the trimmed V and J ends, which lost 0 bases and 7 bases, there was a span of 13 bases. The length of the CDR3 is 15 residues. The CDR3 nucleotides are TGTGCCAGCTCACCACCGAGGACGGTTGGAAATGAGCAGTTCTTC. Translation: CASSPPRTVGNEQFF.